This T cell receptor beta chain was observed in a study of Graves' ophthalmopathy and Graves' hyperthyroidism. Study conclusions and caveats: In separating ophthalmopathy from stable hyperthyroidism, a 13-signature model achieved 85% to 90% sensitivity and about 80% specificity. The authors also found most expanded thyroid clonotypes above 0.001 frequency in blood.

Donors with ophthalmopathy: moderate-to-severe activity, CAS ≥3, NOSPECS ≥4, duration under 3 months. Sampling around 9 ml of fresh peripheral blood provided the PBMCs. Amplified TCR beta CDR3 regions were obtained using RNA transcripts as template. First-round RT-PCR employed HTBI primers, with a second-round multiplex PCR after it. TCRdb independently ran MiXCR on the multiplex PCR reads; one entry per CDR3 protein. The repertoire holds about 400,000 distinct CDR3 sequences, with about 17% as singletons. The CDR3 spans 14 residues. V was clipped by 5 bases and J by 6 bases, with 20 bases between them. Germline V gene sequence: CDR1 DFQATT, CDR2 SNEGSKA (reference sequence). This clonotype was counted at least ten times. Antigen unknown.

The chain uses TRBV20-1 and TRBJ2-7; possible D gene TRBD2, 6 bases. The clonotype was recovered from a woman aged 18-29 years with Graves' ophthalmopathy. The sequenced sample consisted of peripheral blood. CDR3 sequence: CSAARPGTGLEQYF. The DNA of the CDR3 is TGCAGTGCTGCCCGACCTGGGACTGGTCTCGAGCAGTACTTC.